The 31 T cell receptor beta chains below come from one sample, sequenced in a study of regulatory T cells in long-lasting Graves disease. Investigators prepared the TCR beta libraries by applying iRepertoire HTBI primers and Arm-PCR of CDR3 regions. TCRdb reprocessed the multiplex PCR reads with MiXCR, giving one entry per CDR3 protein. Found here are 400,000 to 550,000 distinct CDR3 sequences, about 15% of them singletons; the top ten hold about 10%. The time point is: newly diagnosed GD, antithyroid drugs for less than 3 months. Researchers made the TCR library from RNA that was extracted from PBMCs. This sample also belongs to another study, concerning T cells in Graves' hyperthyroidism and ophthalmopathy.

This specimen consisted of peripheral blood mononuclear cells (PBMCs), obtained at new diagnosis, from a patient treated with antithyroid drugs. These receptors were obtained from a woman aged 25 to 39 with Graves disease.

This sequence joins TRBV20-1 and TRBJ2-7, with 7 bases identical to TRBD2. Per germline, CDR1 DFQATT and CDR2 SNEGSKA (reference sequence). This CDR3 is 14 amino acids long. Trimming took 0 bases from V and 2 from J; bases not matched to a gene: 4. This chain's CDR3 is CSARDYREAYEQYF. Written as DNA, the CDR3 is TGCAGTGCTAGAGACTATCGGGAGGCCTACGAGCAGTACTTC.

This clonotype was recorded many times. The chain employs TRBV20-1 and TRBJ2-1; D gene ambiguous. Trimming left V 6 bases short and J 10 bases short, with 16 bases between. The CDR3 contains 12 residues. In germline, CDR1 is DFQATT, CDR2 SNEGSKA (reference sequence). CDR3 loop: CSAETYTAEQFF. CDR3 sequence (DNA): TGCAGTGCCGAGACTTATACGGCGGAGCAGTTCTTC.

This clonotype has a count of ten or more. This rearrangement joins TRBV20-1 to TRBJ2-1; 14 positions agree with TRBD2. Germline lookup yields CDR1 DFQATT and CDR2 SNEGSKA (reference sequence). Trimming cost V 5 bases and J 8 bases; bases outside gene matches: 5. The CDR3 spans 14 residues. CDR3 in amino acids: CSAVGLAGVYEQFF. The CDR3 DNA is TGCAGTGCTGTGGGACTAGCGGGAGTTTATGAGCAGTTCTTC.

This clonotype has a count of ten or more. CDR3 sequence: CSVPDRVTTGELFF. CDR3 nucleotide sequence: TGCAGTGTCCCGGACAGGGTTACCACCGGGGAGCTGTTTTTT. The V gene is TRBV20-1, the J gene TRBJ2-2; 8 bases map to TRBD1. This CDR3 is 14 amino acids long. Germline V gene sequence: CDR1 DFQATT, CDR2 SNEGSKA (reference sequence). The ends lost 7 bases at V and 4 bases at J; junction bases unmatched: 8.

Many counts were recorded for this clonotype. The chain joins TRBV24-1 to TRBJ1-2, with D tentatively TRBD1 (5 bases). The CDR3 is made up of 16 amino acids. V lost 3 bases to trimming and J lost 0 bases, with 13 bases between them. Germline loops: CDR1 KGHDR, CDR2 SFDVKD. Here the CDR3 DNA reads TGTGCCACCAGTGATCCAAGCAGGGATTCTAACTATGGCTACACCTTC. Amino acid sequence: CATSDPSRDSNYGYTF.

This clonotype was observed many times. This chain links TRBV27 with TRBJ2-7; possible D gene TRBD1, 7 bases. Trimming took off 5 bases at V and 1 base at J, with 15 bases between the two ends. CDR1 is MNHEY, CDR2 SMNVEV, per germline (reference sequence). The CDR3 runs 15 residues. In nucleotides, the CDR3 is TGTGCCAGCAGTGGTCTCAGGGGGGAGTCCTACGAGCAGTACTTC. It is translated as CASSGLRGESYEQYF.

This clonotype was seen a handful of times. V gene TRBV5-1 combines with J gene TRBJ2-1; D is unresolved. The CDR3 has 13 residues. Between the trimmed V and J ends, which lost 0 bases and 10 bases, there was a span of 11 bases. Per germline, CDR1 SGHRS and CDR2 YFSETQ. In DNA form, the CDR3 reads TGCGCCAGCAGCTTGGAAAGGGCAAACGAGCAGTTCTTC. This encodes CASSLERANEQFF.

This rearrangement joins TRBV15 to TRBJ2-7; either TRBD1 or TRBD2 may supply D (5 bases each). This CDR3 contains 14 residues. CDR1 and CDR2 (germline): LNHNV, YYDKDF (reference sequence). V lost 3 bases and J lost 0, with 9 bases in between. The CDR3 nucleotides are TGTGCCACCAGCAGGGGACGGAGCTCCTACGAGCAGTACTTC. Translating it yields CATSRGRSSYEQYF.

This clonotype was recorded a few times. V gene TRBV3-1 combines with J gene TRBJ2-1; D may be TRBD1 or TRBD2 (5 bases each). Between the trimmed V and J ends, which lost 3 bases and 5 bases, there was a span of 8 bases. This CDR3 contains 13 residues. Germline V gene lookup returns CDR1 LGHDT and CDR2 YNNKEL (reference sequence). The CDR3 loop reads CASSQGPHNEQFF. As DNA, the CDR3 is TGTGCCAGCAGCCAGGGACCCCACAATGAGCAGTTCTTC.

This clonotype has more than one count but fewer than ten. The chain combines TRBV25-1 with TRBJ2-5, with 7 positions matching TRBD1. CDR3 length: 15 amino acids. CDR1 is MGHDK, CDR2 SYGVNS, per germline. The trim removed 2 bases at V and 1 base at J, leaving 4 bases unmatched. In nucleotides, the CDR3 is TGTGCCAGCAGTGAAATGGGACAGACCCAAGAGACCCAGTACTTC. Protein product: CASSEMGQTQETQYF.

The sample holds a few counts of this clonotype. The chain has TRBV5-1 and TRBJ2-2; D gene uncertain. Trimming removed 1 base at V and 6 bases at J, with 7 bases between. Germline lookup yields CDR1 SGHRS and CDR2 YFSETQ. This CDR3 comprises 13 residues. As DNA, the CDR3 is TGCGCCAGCAGCTTGAACCCTCCCGGGGAGCTGTTTTTT. Protein sequence: CASSLNPPGELFF.

This clonotype was counted ten times or more. This chain links TRBV6-1 with TRBJ2-2; 7 bases align to TRBD1. The CDR3 consists of 16 residues. Trimming at V came to 5 bases and at J to 1 base, leaving 7 bases not matched to a gene. Per germline, CDR1 MNHNS and CDR2 SASEGT. CDR3 sequence reads: CASSPNRGKNTGELFF. The CDR3 nucleotides read TGTGCCAGCAGTCCAAACAGGGGCAAGAACACCGGGGAGCTGTTTTTT.

This clonotype was observed at least ten times. V and J are TRBV20-1 and TRBJ2-3; possible D gene TRBD2, 5 bases. Trimming pared 3 bases from V and 4 bases from J, leaving 5 bases between. The CDR3 loop spans 11 amino acids. Germline values: CDR1 DFQATT, CDR2 SNEGSKA (reference sequence). The CDR3 DNA follows: TGCAGTGCTAGCGGGGCAGATACGCAGTATTTT. This sequence encodes CSASGADTQYF.

There are many counts of this clonotype. The chain carries TRBV6-1 and TRBJ2-7; 7 bases agree with TRBD2. The length of the CDR3 is 15 residues. CDR1 is MNHNS, CDR2 SASEGT, per germline. The V and J ends lost 0 bases and 0 bases, in that order; junction bases with no gene match: 2. The CDR3 reads CASSEAGGSSYEQYF. In DNA form, the CDR3 reads TGTGCCAGCAGTGAAGCTGGCGGGAGCTCCTACGAGCAGTACTTC.

This clonotype was detected many times. The V call is TRBV7-2, the J call TRBJ2-1; 16 bases line up with TRBD2. The CDR3 covers 16 residues. Trimming removed 5 bases from V and 8 bases from J; junction bases left unmatched: 6. Per the germline V gene, CDR1 is SGHTA and CDR2 is FQGNSA. The CDR3 protein is CASSRGLAGGWDEQFF. The CDR3 coding sequence is TGTGCCAGCAGCCGGGGACTAGCGGGAGGGTGGGATGAGCAGTTCTTC.

This clonotype was found many times. The chain carries TRBV11-2 and TRBJ2-7, with unresolved D. The CDR3 runs 13 residues. Germline assignment: CDR1 SGHAT and CDR2 FQNNGV. The V and J ends lost 4 bases and 3 bases respectively, with 10 bases between them. In DNA form, the CDR3 reads TGTGCCAGCAGCTCCCCACAAGTCTACGAGCAGTACTTC. Protein product: CASSSPQVYEQYF.

This clonotype was observed many times. The J gene is TRBJ2-7, the V gene TRBV20-1, with 16 bases lining up with TRBD2. The CDR3 is made up of 18 amino acids. The germline gives CDR1 DFQATT, CDR2 SNEGSKA (reference sequence). Trimming removed 0 bases from V and 4 bases from J; junction bases left unmatched: 9. The CDR3 coding sequence is TGCAGTGCTAGAGAAGGGACTAGCGGGAGGGCCGCTTTGTACGAGCAGTACTTC. This sequence encodes CSAREGTSGRAALYEQYF.

The table lists this clonotype with many counts. The chain couples TRBV29-1 to TRBJ2-1, with D possibly TRBD2 on 7 matching bases. Looked up from germline, CDR1 is SQVTM and CDR2 is ANQGSEA. V lost 6 bases and J 3 bases, leaving 36 bases between the germline ends. This CDR3 is 21 amino acids long. CDR3 sequence (DNA): TGCAGCGTCATCCATCATTACAGGACTAGAGGGAGAAAGGGGGACTACAATGAGCAGTTCTTC. Protein sequence: CSVIHHYRTRGRKGDYNEQFF.

There are many counts of this clonotype. The V and J genes are TRBV24-1 and TRBJ1-4; D is ambiguous. Trimming pared 4 bases from V and 4 bases from J, leaving 18 bases between. The V gene's germline CDR1 is KGHDR and CDR2 SFDVKD. The CDR3 runs to 17 residues. CDR3 sequence: CATSEKRTRARNEKLFF. The CDR3 DNA reads TGTGCCACCAGTGAAAAGAGGACTCGAGCTCGTAATGAAAAACTGTTTTTT.

The chain joins TRBV6-2 or TRBV6-3 to TRBJ2-7; possibly TRBD1 or TRBD2 for D (5 bases each). Germline CDR1 MNHEY, CDR2 SVGEGT. This CDR3 contains 15 residues. V lost 0 bases and J lost 0, with 9 bases in between. The CDR3 region is CASSYSQGRSYEQYF. The DNA for the CDR3 is TGTGCCAGCAGTTACTCCCAGGGACGCTCCTACGAGCAGTACTTC.

There are a few counts of this clonotype. The chain employs TRBV20-1 and TRBJ2-7, with TRBD2 matching over 8 bases. The CDR3 loop spans 13 amino acids. Germline V lookup: CDR1 DFQATT, CDR2 SNEGSKA (reference sequence). V shed 3 bases and J 7 bases; nucleotides not matched to a gene: 8. The CDR3 DNA reads TGCAGTGCTAGCGGGAGGGCAGTGCGAGAGCAGTACTTC. Its protein product is CSASGRAVREQYF.

There are many counts of this clonotype. The chain couples TRBV5-6 to TRBJ2-1; 7 bases align to TRBD1. The V and J ends lost 0 bases and 7 bases, in that order; junction bases with no gene match: 13. Germline values: CDR1 SGHDT, CDR2 YYEEEE. The CDR3 extends over 17 amino acids. CDR3 nucleotides: TGTGCCAGCAGCTTGGGCCTGGACACAGGGGATCAAAATGAGCAGTTCTTC. Translated: CASSLGLDTGDQNEQFF.

This clonotype appeared a few times. The J gene is TRBJ1-1, the V gene TRBV29-1; 7 bases map to TRBD1. The CDR3 is 15 amino acids. The V gene end was trimmed by 0 bases and the J gene end by 2 bases; junction bases not matched to a gene: 6. Germline V CDR1 and CDR2: SQVTM, ANQGSEA. CDR3 in amino acids: CSVEEYYRGNTEAFF. The CDR3 bases are TGCAGCGTTGAAGAATATTACAGGGGAAACACTGAAGCTTTCTTT.

In this sample, this clonotype turned up many times. The chain is built from TRBV28 and TRBJ1-1; no definite D call. This CDR3 is built from 12 residues. Germline lookup yields CDR1 MDHEN and CDR2 SYDVKM. V was clipped by 6 bases and J by 4 bases, with 9 bases between them. CDR3 residues: CASSVSGTEAFF. DNA for the CDR3: TGTGCCAGCAGCGTGAGTGGCACTGAAGCTTTCTTT.

This clonotype showed up just a few times. This chain uses TRBV27 with TRBJ2-7, with D maybe TRBD2 (5 bases). Trimming pared 0 bases from V and 0 bases from J, leaving 9 bases between. Looked up from germline, CDR1 is MNHEY and CDR2 is SMNVEV (reference sequence). This CDR3 has 15 amino acids. The CDR3 DNA is TGTGCCAGCAGTTTATCGTACAGCGGCTCCTACGAGCAGTACTTC. This sequence encodes CASSLSYSGSYEQYF.

The chain uses TRBV9 and TRBJ2-7; 13 nucleotides agree with TRBD2. Germline V gene sequence: CDR1 SGDLS, CDR2 YYNGEE. V gave up 4 bases and J gave up 2 bases; unmatched junction bases: 9. CDR3 length: 17 amino acids. CDR3 coding DNA: TGTGCCAGCAGCATAGACGTCGGGACTAGCGGGGCCTACGAGCAGTACTTC. Translating it yields CASSIDVGTSGAYEQYF.

This clonotype was observed at least ten times. The chain joins TRBV2 to TRBJ2-1; D is unclear. This CDR3 is 12 amino acids long. Looked up from germline, CDR1 is SNHLY and CDR2 is FYNNEI. The germline V and J ends were trimmed by 4 bases and 3 bases, with 4 bases remaining between them. Written as DNA, the CDR3 is TGTGCCAGCAGTGGGATCTACAATGAGCAGTTCTTC. Amino acid sequence: CASSGIYNEQFF.

In its sample, this clonotype was seen many times. This chain links TRBV3-1 with TRBJ2-4; D may be TRBD2 (6 bases). The CDR3 is 15 residues long. V dropped 2 bases and J dropped 1 base, with 9 bases sitting between them. Germline assignment: CDR1 LGHDT and CDR2 YNNKEL (reference sequence). Written as DNA, the CDR3 is TGTGCCAGCAGCCAATATGCGGGGGCCAAAAACATTCAGTACTTC. This gives the protein CASSQYAGAKNIQYF.

This clonotype was picked up many times. V usage is TRBV6-5 and J usage is TRBJ2-7, with D hard to call. CDR1 MNHEY and CDR2 SVGAGI come from the germline V gene. This CDR3 has 15 residues. Trimming shortened V by 0 bases and J by 4 bases, and 13 bases separated the two germline ends. CDR3 loop: CASSYSRGPFYEQYF. CDR3 nucleotides: TGTGCCAGCAGTTACTCCCGCGGACCATTTTACGAGCAGTACTTC.

This clonotype turned up a few times. The CDR3 reads CASSQGLGRKVETQYF. The CDR3 nucleotides are TGCGCCAGCAGCCAAGGGTTGGGGCGTAAGGTAGAGACCCAGTACTTC. V gene TRBV4-1 combines with J gene TRBJ2-5; D perhaps matches TRBD1 (5 bases). With 1 base removed from V and 4 bases from J, the gap between germline ends came to 16 bases. The CDR3 totals 16 residues. CDR1 is MGHRA and CDR2 is YSYEKL in the germline V gene.

This clonotype was seen many times. The gene calls are TRBV11-2 and TRBJ2-1, with 7 bases matching TRBD2. V shed 5 bases, J shed 0 bases, and the junction held 7 bases outside the gene matches. The V gene's germline CDR1 is SGHAT and CDR2 FQNNGV. The CDR3 is made up of 16 amino acids. The CDR3 sequence: CASSKRAGSSYNEQFF. The CDR3 DNA is TGTGCCAGCAGCAAACGAGCGGGGAGCTCCTACAATGAGCAGTTCTTC.